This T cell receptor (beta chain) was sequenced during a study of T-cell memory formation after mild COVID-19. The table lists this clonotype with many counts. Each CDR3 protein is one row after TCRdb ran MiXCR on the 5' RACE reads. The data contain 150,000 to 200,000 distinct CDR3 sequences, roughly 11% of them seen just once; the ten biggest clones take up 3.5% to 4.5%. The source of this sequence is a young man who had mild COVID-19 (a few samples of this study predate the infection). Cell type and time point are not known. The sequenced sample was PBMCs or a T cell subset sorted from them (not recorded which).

For the CDR3, the DNA is TGTGCCAGCAGCTTGATAATGGGGGGCAATGAGCAGTTCTTC. Translating gives CASSLIMGGNEQFF. The V call is TRBV5-5, the J call TRBJ2-1; D may be TRBD2 (6 bases). This CDR3 spans 14 amino acids. Per the germline V gene, CDR1 is SGHKS and CDR2 is YYEKEE (reference sequence). V lost 1 base and J 6 bases, leaving 11 bases between the germline ends. Full variable domain (remainder filled in from reference TRBV5-5 and TRBJ2-1): DAGVTQSPTHLIKTRGQQVTLRCSPISGHKSVSWYQQVLGQGPQFIFQYYEKEERGRGNFPDRFSARQFPNYSSELNVNALLLGDSALYLCASSLIMGGNEQFFGPGTRLTVL.